This T cell receptor beta chain comes out of a study of graft-versus-host responses after intestinal transplantation. On the study more broadly: Each recipient received anti-thymocyte globulin induction, then tacrolimus and steroids for approximately three years. Study-wide findings and caveats: Peak levels of circulating GvH clones tracked with early post-transplant HvG declines.

This clone was detected a few times. What it binds is unknown. The germline V gene encodes CDR1 SNHLY and CDR2 FYNNEI. CDR3 length: 13 amino acids. Trimming took 10 bases from V and 7 from J; bases not matched to a gene: 7. The data were produced by immunoSEQ multiplex PCR, yet TCRdb's version contains in-frame clones alone and is incomplete. The table has tens of thousands of clones, around 90% seen once. This TCR was recovered from a human donor who received an intestinal transplant. The sample here was unstimulated CD4+ T cells sorted from spleen or lymph node cells, taken before intestinal transplant. The chain carries TRBV2 and TRBJ1-6; 7 bases are a match to TRBD1. This CDR3 reads CANRQGYNSPLHF. DNA for the CDR3: TGTGCCAACAGACAGGGCTACAATTCACCCCTCCACTTT.